The subject of this entry is one T cell receptor (beta chain). Method: immunoSEQ multiplex PCR; TCRdb's copy keeps in-frame clones and lacks some. The table lists around 320,000 clones, about 82% of them singletons, with roughly 1.9% in the top ten. The data belong to a study of Ad26.COV2.S vaccination and SARS-CoV-2 variants. Study background: By the intramuscular route, Ad26.COV2.S was given once, or twice 56 days apart.

This sample's treatment: 15 to 20 received Ad26.COV2.S at low or high dose, single or two shots; about 5 received placebo; per-sample allocation not given. Vaccine and placebo recipients were sampled on day 63 after the first injection. J gave up 1 base and V 1 base, and 1 base lay outside the gene matches. The CDR3 has 15 residues. Germline assignment: CDR1 SGHVS and CDR2 FNYEAQ. The specimen comprised peripheral blood, sampled in a trial of Ad26.COV2.S vaccine versus placebo. This receptor was obtained from a person aged 18-65 years who received the Ad26.COV2.S COVID-19 vaccine or a placebo. This chain connects TRBV7-6 to TRBJ2-7, with 10 nucleotides matching TRBD2. The CDR3 DNA reads as TGTGCCAGCAGCTTAGAACTAGCGGGGTCCTACGAGCAGTACTTC. Amino acids: CASSLELAGSYEQYF.